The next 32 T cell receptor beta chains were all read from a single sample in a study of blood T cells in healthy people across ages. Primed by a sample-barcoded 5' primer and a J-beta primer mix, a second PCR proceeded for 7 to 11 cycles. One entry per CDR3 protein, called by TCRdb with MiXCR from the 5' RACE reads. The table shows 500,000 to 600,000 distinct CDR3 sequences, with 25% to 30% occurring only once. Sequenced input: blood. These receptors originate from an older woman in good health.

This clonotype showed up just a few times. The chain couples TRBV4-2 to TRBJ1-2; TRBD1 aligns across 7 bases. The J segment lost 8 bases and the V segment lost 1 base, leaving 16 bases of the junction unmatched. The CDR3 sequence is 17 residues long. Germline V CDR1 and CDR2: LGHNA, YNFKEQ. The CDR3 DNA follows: TGTGCCAGCAGCCAAGGGGGAGGGGACAGAGGAATCGGCGGCTACACCTTC. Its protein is CASSQGGGDRGIGGYTF.

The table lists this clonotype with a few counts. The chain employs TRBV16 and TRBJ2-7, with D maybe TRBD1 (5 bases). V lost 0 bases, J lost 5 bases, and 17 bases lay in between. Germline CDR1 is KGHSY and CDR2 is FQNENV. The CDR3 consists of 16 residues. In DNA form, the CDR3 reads TGTGCCAGCAGCCAATCGGTCCGGACACTACGGGACGAGCAGTACTTC. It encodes CASSQSVRTLRDEQYF. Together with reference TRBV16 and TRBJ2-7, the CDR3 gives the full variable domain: GEEVAQTPKHLVRGEGQKAKLYCAPIKGHSYVFWYQQVLKNEFKFLISFQNENVFDETGMPKERFSAKCLPNSPCSLEIQATKLEDSAVYFCASSQSVRTLRDEQYFGPGTRLTVT.

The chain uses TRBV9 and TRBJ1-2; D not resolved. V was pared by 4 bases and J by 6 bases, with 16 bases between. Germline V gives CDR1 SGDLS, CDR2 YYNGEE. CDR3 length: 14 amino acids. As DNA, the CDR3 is TGTGCCAGCAGCCCCCGGAATTCCGCGAATGGCTACACCTTC. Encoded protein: CASSPRNSANGYTF.

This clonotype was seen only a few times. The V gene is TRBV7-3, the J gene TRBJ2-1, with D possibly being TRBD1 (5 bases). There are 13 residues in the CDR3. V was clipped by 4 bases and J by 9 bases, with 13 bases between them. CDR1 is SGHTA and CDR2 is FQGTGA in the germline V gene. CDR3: CASSSINRGEQFF. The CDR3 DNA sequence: TGTGCCAGCAGCTCTATCAATAGGGGTGAGCAGTTCTTC.

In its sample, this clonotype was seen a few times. CDR3: CASRANPGTGGDEQFF. In nucleotides, the CDR3 is TGTGCCAGCAGGGCAAACCCCGGGACAGGGGGGGATGAGCAGTTCTTC. The chain is built from TRBV2 and TRBJ2-1; 11 bases agree with TRBD1. This CDR3 region has 16 residues. The germline CDR1 and CDR2 sequences are SNHLY and FYNNEI. V lost 6 bases, J lost 8 bases, and 12 bases stayed unmatched.

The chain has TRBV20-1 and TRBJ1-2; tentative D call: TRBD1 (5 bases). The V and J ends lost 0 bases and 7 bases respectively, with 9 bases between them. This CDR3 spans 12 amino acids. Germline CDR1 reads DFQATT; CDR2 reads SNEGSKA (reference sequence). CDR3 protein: CSARDQGTGYTF. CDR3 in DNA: TGCAGTGCTAGAGATCAAGGGACTGGCTACACCTTC.

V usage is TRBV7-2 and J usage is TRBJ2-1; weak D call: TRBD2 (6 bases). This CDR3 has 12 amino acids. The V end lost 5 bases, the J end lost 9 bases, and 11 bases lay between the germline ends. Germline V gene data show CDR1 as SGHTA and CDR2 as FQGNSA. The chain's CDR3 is CASSRREGEQFF. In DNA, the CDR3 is TGTGCCAGCAGCCGGCGGGAAGGTGAGCAGTTCTTC.

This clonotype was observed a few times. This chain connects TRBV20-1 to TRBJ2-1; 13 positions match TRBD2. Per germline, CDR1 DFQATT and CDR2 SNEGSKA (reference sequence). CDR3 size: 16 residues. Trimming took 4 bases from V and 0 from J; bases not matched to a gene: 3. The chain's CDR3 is CSATGTSGVSYNEQFF. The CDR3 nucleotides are TGCAGTGCTACCGGGACTAGCGGGGTCTCCTACAATGAGCAGTTCTTC.

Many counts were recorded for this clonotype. CDR3 sequence reads: CASSRRTGGETQYF. Written as DNA, the CDR3 is TGTGCCAGCAGCCGCCGGACTGGAGGGGAGACCCAGTACTTC. The V gene is TRBV3-1, the J gene TRBJ2-5, with D tentatively TRBD2 (6 bases). This CDR3 comprises 14 residues. Trimming pared 4 bases from V and 5 bases from J, leaving 14 bases between. From germline, CDR1 is LGHDT and CDR2 YNNKEL (reference sequence).

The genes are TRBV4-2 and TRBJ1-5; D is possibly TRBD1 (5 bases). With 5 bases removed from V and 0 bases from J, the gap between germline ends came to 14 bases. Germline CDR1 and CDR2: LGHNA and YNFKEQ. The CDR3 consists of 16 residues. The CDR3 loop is CASSARTTYSNQPQHF. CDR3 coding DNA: TGTGCCAGCAGCGCCCGGACAACGTATAGCAATCAGCCCCAGCATTTT.

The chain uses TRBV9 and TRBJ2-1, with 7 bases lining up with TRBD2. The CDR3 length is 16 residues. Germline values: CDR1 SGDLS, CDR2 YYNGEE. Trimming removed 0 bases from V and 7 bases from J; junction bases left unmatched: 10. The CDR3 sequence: CASSVALGGLENEQFF. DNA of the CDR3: TGTGCCAGCAGCGTAGCCCTCGGGGGGTTAGAAAATGAGCAGTTCTTC.

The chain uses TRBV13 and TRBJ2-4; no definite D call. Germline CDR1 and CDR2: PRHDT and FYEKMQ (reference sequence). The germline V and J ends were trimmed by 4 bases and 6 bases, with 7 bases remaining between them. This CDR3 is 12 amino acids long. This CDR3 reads CASSYGPNIQYF. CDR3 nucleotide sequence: TGTGCCAGCAGCTACGGACCAAACATTCAGTACTTC.

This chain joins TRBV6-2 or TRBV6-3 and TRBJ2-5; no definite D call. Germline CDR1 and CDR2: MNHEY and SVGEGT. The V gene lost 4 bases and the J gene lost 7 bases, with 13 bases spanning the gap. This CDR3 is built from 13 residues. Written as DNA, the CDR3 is TGTGCCAGCAGTTGGGAACCCTGGGGGACCCAGTACTTC. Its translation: CASSWEPWGTQYF.

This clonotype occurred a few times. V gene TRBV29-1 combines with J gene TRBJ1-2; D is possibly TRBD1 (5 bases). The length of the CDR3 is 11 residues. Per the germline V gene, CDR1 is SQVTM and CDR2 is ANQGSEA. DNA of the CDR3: TGCCTAGTCAGGGAGGGCGACGGCTACACCTTC. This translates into CLVREGDGYTF.

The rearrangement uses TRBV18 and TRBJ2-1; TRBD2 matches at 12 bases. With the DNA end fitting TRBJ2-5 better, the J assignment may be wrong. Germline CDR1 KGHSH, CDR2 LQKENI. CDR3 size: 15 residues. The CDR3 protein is CASSPSGLAGRDQYF. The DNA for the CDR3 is TGTGCCAGCTCACCAAGCGGACTAGCGGGGAGGGACCAGTACTTC.

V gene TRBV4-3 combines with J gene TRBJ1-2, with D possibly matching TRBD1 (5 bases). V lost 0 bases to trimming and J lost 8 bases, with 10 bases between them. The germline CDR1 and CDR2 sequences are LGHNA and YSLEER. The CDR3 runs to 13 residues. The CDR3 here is CASSQDGGSGYTF. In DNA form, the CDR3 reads TGCGCCAGCAGCCAAGATGGGGGGTCGGGCTACACCTTC.

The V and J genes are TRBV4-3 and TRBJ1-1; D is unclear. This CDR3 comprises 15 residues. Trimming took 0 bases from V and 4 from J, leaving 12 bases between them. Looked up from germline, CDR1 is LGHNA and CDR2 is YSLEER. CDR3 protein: CASSQDFRATTEAFF. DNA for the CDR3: TGCGCCAGCAGCCAAGATTTTAGGGCAACCACTGAAGCTTTCTTT.

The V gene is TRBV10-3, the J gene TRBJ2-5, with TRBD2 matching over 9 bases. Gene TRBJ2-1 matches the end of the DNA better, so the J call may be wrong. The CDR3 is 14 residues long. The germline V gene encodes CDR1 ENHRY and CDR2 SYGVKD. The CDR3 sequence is CAISDGGGAYEQFF. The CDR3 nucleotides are TGTGCCATCAGTGATGGCGGGGGGGCGTATGAGCAGTTCTTC.

CDR3 loop: CASSLSASGGTHKQYF. CDR3 DNA: TGTGCCAGCAGCTTAAGCGCTAGCGGGGGGACCCACAAGCAGTACTTC. This chain joins TRBV7-2 and TRBJ2-7; 11 nucleotides align to TRBD2. The V and J ends lost 2 bases and 8 bases, in that order; junction bases with no gene match: 11. This CDR3 is built from 16 residues. From germline, CDR1 is SGHTA and CDR2 FQGNSA.

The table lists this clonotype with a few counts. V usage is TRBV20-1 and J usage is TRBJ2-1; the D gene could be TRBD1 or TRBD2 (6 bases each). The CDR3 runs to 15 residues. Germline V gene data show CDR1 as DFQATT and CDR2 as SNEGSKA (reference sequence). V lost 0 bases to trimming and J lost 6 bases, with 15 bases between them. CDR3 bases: TGCAGTGCTAGAGATCCTGTCGGGGGCGGCAATGAGCAGTTCTTC. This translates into CSARDPVGGGNEQFF.

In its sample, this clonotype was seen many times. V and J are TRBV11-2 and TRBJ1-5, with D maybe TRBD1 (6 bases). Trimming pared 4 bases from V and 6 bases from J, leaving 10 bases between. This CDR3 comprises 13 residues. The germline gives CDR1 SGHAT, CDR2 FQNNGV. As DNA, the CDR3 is TGTGCCAGCAGCTCAGGGGTAGGTCAGCCCCAGCATTTT. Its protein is CASSSGVGQPQHF.

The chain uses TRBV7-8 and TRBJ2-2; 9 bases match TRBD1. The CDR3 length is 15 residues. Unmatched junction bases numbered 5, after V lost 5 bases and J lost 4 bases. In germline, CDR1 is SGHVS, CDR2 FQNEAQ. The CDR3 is CASSRGQGPTGELFF. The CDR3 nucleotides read TGTGCCAGCAGCCGAGGACAGGGGCCCACCGGGGAGCTGTTTTTT.

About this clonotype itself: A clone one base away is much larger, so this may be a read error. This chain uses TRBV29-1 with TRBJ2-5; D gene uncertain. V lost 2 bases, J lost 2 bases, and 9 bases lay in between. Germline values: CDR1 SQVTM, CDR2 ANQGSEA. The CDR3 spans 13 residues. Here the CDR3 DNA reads TGCAGCGTTGAAAGGGCAGGTCAAGAGACCCAGTACTTC. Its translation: CSVERAGQETQYF.

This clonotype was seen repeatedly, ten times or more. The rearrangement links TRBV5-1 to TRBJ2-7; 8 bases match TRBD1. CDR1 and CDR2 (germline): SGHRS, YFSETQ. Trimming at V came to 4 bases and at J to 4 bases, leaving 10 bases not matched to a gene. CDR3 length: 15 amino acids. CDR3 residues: CASSLGPGGAYEQYF. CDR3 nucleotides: TGCGCCAGCAGCCTGGGGCCAGGGGGCGCTTACGAGCAGTACTTC.

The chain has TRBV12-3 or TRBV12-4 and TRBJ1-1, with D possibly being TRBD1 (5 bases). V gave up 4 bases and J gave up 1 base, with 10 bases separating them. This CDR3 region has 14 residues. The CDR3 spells CASSSGRSNTEAFF. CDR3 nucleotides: TGTGCCAGCAGTTCGGGACGGTCGAACACTGAAGCTTTCTTT.

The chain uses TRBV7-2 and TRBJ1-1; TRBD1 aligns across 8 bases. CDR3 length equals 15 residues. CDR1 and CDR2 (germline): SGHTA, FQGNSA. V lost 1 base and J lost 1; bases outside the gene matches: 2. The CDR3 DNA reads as TGTGCCAGCAGCTTAGGGACAGGGAGGAACACTGAAGCTTTCTTT. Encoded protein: CASSLGTGRNTEAFF.

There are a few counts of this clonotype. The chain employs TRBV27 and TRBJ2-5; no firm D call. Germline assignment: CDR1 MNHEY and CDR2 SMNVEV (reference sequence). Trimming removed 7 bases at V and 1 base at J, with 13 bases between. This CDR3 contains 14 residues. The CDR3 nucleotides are TGTGCCAGCAAGAGAGAGGCCGCCCAAGAGACCCAGTACTTC. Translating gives CASKREAAQETQYF.

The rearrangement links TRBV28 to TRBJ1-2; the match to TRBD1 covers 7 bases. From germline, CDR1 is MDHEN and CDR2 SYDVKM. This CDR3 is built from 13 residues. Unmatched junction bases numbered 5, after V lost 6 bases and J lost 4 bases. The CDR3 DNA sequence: TGTGCCAGCAGACCGGGACAGATCTATGGCTACACCTTC. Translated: CASRPGQIYGYTF.

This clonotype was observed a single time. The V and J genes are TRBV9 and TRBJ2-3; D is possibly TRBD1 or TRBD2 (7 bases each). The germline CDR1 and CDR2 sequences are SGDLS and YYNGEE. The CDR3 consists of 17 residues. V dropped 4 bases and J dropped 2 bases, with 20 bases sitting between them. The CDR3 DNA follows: TGTGCCAGCAGCTTGGGAGGGTCCGGGACAGCCACAGATACGCAGTATTTT. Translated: CASSLGGSGTATDTQYF.

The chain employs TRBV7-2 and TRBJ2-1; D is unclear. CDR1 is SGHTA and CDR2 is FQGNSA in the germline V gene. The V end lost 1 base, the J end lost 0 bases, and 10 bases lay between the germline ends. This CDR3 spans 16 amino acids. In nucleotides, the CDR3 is TGTGCCAGCAGCTTAGGGGCGTATAGCTCCTACAATGAGCAGTTCTTC. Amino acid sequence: CASSLGAYSSYNEQFF.

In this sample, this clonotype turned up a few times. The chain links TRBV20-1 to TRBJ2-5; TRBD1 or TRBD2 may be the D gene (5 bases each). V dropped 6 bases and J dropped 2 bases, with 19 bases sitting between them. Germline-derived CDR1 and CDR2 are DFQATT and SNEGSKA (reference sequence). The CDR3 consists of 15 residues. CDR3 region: CSATPGPPMQETQYF. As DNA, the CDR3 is TGCAGTGCCACCCCGGGACCCCCGATGCAAGAGACCCAGTACTTC.

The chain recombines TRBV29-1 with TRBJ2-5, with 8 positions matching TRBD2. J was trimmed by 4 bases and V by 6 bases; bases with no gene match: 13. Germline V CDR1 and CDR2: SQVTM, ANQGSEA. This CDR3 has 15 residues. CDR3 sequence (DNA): TGCAGCGTCGAACTCGGGGGGGGACGGGGAGAGACCCAGTACTTC. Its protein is CSVELGGGRGETQYF. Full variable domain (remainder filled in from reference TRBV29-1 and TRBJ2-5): SAVISQKPSRDICQRGTSLTIQCQVDSQVTMMFWYRQQPGQSLTLIATANQGSEATYESGFVIDKFPISRPNLTFSTLTVSNMSPEDSSIYLCSVELGGGRGETQYFGPGTRLLVL.